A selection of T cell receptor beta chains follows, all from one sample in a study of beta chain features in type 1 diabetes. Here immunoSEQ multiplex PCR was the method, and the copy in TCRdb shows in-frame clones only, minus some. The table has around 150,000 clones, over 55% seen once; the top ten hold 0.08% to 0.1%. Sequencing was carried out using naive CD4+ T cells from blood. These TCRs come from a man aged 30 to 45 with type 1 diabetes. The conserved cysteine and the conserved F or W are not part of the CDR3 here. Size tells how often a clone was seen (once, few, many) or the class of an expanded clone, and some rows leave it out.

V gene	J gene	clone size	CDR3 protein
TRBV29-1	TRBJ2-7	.	SGGTGSSYEQY
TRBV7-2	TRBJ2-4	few	ASSFQGAGNIQY
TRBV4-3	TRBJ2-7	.	ASSLDLAGGTNYEQY
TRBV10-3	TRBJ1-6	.	AISESGFPGPPLH
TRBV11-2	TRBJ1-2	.	ASSFGQGYT
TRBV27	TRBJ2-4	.	ASSPRPLGGGNIQY
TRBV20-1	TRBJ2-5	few	ACHRETQY
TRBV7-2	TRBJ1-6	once	ASSPRTDSYNSPLH
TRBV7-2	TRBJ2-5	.	ASSLVGGNQETQY
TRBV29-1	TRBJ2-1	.	SVDQDSYNEQF
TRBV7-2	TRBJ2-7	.	ASSVTGGTSYEQY
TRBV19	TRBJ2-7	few	ASSIGENYEQY
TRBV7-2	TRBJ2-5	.	ASSSGTGAETQY
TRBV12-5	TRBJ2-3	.	ASGPGTGTDTQY
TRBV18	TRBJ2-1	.	ASSPPTGYNEQF
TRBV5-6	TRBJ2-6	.	ASSLRGLMSSGANVLT
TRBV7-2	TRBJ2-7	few	ASSVGRRYEQY
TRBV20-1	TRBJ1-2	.	SARTSNGYT
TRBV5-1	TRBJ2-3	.	ASSLDSSSTDTQY
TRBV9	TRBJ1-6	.	ASSVDRENSPLH
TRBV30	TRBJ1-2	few	ALNRQYGYT
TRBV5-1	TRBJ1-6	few	ASSISSRANSPLH
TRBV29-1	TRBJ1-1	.	SVVRQINTEAF
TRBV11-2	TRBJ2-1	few	ASSGNSGGAVDEQF
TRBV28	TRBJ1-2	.	ASSFDWEHGYT
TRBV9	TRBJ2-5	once	ASSWGEETQY
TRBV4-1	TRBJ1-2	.	ASSPFIHGDYGYT